The rows below give T cell receptor beta chains drawn from one sample of a study of T cells in Graves' hyperthyroidism and ophthalmopathy. TCRdb recomputed calls from the multiplex PCR reads with MiXCR, one row per CDR3 protein. The sample includes around 33,000 distinct CDR3 sequences, about 50% of them seen just once. Sequencing was done on a sample of blood. These receptors were obtained from a woman between 45 and 65 years old with Graves' hyperthyroidism that later progressed to Graves' ophthalmopathy. Each CDR3 is given with its conserved first and last residue. Each record gives: V gene, clone size, CDR3 protein. Size tells how often a clone was seen (once, few, many) or the class of an expanded clone, and some rows leave it out.

v_gene: TRBV7-9; abundance: .; CDR3aa: CASSEGGANEAFF
v_gene: TRBV5-1; abundance: .; CDR3aa: CASSPYIGGRQYF
v_gene: TRBV3-1; abundance: many; CDR3aa: CASSPGTGNSPLHF
v_gene: TRBV9; abundance: .; CDR3aa: CASSVGGSTYEQYF
v_gene: TRBV9; abundance: many; CDR3aa: CASSAPGSTEAFF
v_gene: TRBV2; abundance: .; CDR3aa: CASSARGNTGELFF
v_gene: TRBV20-1; abundance: .; CDR3aa: CSAKGLAGGTGELYF
v_gene: TRBV6-6; abundance: .; CDR3aa: CASSLGTSVSEQYF
v_gene: TRBV7-9; abundance: many; CDR3aa: CAPPWKTLLNEQFF
v_gene: TRBV7-3; abundance: many; CDR3aa: CASTPGVIMEAFF
v_gene: TRBV28; abundance: many; CDR3aa: CASTPLDQPYEQYF
v_gene: TRBV19; abundance: many; CDR3aa: CASTQAVNYNSPLHF
v_gene: TRBV27; abundance: .; CDR3aa: CASYRELFF
v_gene: TRBV6-2/TRBV6-3; abundance: many; CDR3aa: CASSYGGLLLQDGYTF
v_gene: TRBV2; abundance: .; CDR3aa: CASTLSRYEQYF
v_gene: TRBV6-1; abundance: many; CDR3aa: CASLLEISGNTIYF
v_gene: TRBV11-3; abundance: many; CDR3aa: CASSLGRQGYYGYTF
v_gene: TRBV30; abundance: many; CDR3aa: CAWSVAGTDTQYF
v_gene: TRBV12-3/TRBV12-4; abundance: many; CDR3aa: CASSSDRGHGYTF
v_gene: TRBV2; abundance: many; CDR3aa: CASSWGTSGEETQYF
v_gene: TRBV5-1; abundance: once; CDR3aa: CASSPRAGDLGEQYF
v_gene: TRBV5-1; abundance: many; CDR3aa: CASSLPSYEQYF
v_gene: TRBV20-1; abundance: .; CDR3aa: CSVLTSGLTKEQFF
v_gene: TRBV30; abundance: many; CDR3aa: CAWGSGNTEAFF
v_gene: TRBV9; abundance: many; CDR3aa: CASSASWDGELFF
v_gene: TRBV10-3; abundance: .; CDR3aa: CAISDGGYESNTEAFF
v_gene: TRBV10-2; abundance: many; CDR3aa: CASTRGEETQYF
v_gene: TRBV9; abundance: .; CDR3aa: CASSVAGGAVAGHPNYGYTF
v_gene: TRBV5-4; abundance: many; CDR3aa: CASSLANYEQYF
v_gene: TRBV12-3/TRBV12-4; abundance: .; CDR3aa: CASSHGTIPGQYF
v_gene: TRBV19; abundance: many; CDR3aa: CASIGLLNTGELFF
v_gene: TRBV19; abundance: many; CDR3aa: CASSPSAGLGTEAFF
v_gene: TRBV7-6; abundance: medium-sized; CDR3aa: CASSHLLGTYNEQFF
v_gene: TRBV5-4; abundance: many; CDR3aa: CASSLALAGKETQYF
v_gene: TRBV7-6; abundance: many; CDR3aa: CASSPSGVSGELFF
v_gene: TRBV5-1; abundance: many; CDR3aa: CASSTGGGGKDEKLFF
v_gene: TRBV5-1; abundance: many; CDR3aa: CASSLGLSGTRGSDTQYF
v_gene: TRBV6-5; abundance: .; CDR3aa: CASSYQGAATEAF
v_gene: TRBV20-1; abundance: many; CDR3aa: CSARLRGIPQGTQYF
v_gene: TRBV2; abundance: .; CDR3aa: CASKGTSGEFFHEQFF